This T cell receptor (beta chain) was identified in a study of cytomegalovirus exposure and HLA in healthy donors. Study outcomes and limitations: Within a later analysis, the majority of CMV-associated TCR beta chains appeared HLA-restricted. The productive fraction for most TCR beta V segments was about 87% or about 30% in an earlier analysis. Further analysis was carried out later, and it showed several of the most significant clusters appearing linked to common viral pathogens.

Each donor was healthy, and each was a bone marrow donor. CDR1 is SGHNT and CDR2 is YYREEE in the germline V gene (reference sequence). The CDR3 has 16 amino acids. V shed 2 bases and J 2 bases; nucleotides not matched to a gene: 7. PCR amplification relied on 60 Vbeta primers (plus 13 Jbeta primers). Produced via immunoSEQ multiplex PCR; TCRdb's table is partial and in-frame only. The table lists some 150,000 clones, more than 60% of them singletons. As to this clone: The antigen is not known.

The TCR sequence derives from a male donor in good health and CMV-seronegative. Sequencing was performed on PBMCs. This rearrangement joins TRBV5-4 to TRBJ2-5; 9 nucleotides agree with TRBD2. CDR3 in DNA: TGTGCCAGCAGCTTCGGGGGACTAGCTGTACAAGAGACCCAGTACTTC. It yields the protein CASSFGGLAVQETQYF.